This TCR beta chain was obtained from a study of molecular identifiers for immune sequencing clone quantification. Study-wide results and limits: Identical barcode-sharing TCR molecules could lead to underestimated sizes for highly expanded clones.

From germline, CDR1 is DFQATT and CDR2 SNEGSKA (reference sequence). CDR3 length: 14 residues. Trimming took off 5 bases at V and 2 bases at J, with 16 bases between the two ends. TCRdb re-derived calls from the PCR reads in MiXCR, one entry per CDR3 protein. The profile shows about 640,000 distinct CDR3 sequences, 15% to 20% of them singletons. Investigators produced naive CD8 libraries from around 20,000 to 1,000,000 sorted cells, drawing on 10%, 30% or 50% RNA. Researchers sorted naive CD8 T cells as cells that were CD8+CD4-CCR7+CD45RA+. This clonotype has a count of ten or more. Its antigen is still unknown.

Sequenced material: naive CD8+ T cells from blood, with Jurkat cell RNA spiked in. Documented subset: FACS-sorted CD8+CD4-CCR7+CD45RA+ naive T cells. The sequence derives from a human donor in good health. Some libraries in this study had Jurkat cell RNA spiked in. The rearrangement uses TRBV20-1 and TRBJ2-7; D might be TRBD1 (5 bases). CDR3 nucleotides: TGCAGTGCTGAGAGTCAGGGCACCCCCTACGAGCAGTACTTC. Its protein is CSAESQGTPYEQYF.